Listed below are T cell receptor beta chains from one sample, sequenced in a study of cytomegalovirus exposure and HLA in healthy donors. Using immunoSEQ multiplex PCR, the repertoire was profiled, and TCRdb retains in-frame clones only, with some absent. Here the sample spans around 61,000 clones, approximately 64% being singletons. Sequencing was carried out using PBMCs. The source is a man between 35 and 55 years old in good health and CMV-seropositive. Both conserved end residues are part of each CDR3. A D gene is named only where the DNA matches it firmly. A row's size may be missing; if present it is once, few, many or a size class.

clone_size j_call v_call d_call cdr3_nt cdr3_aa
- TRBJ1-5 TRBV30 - TGTGCCTGGAGTACAGGGACGAGCAATCAGCCCCAGCATTTT CAWSTGTSNQPQHF
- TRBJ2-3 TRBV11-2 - TGTGCCAGCAGCGACAGTGGTACAGATACGCAGTATTTT CASSDSGTDTQYF
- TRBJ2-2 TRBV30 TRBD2 TGTGCCTGGAATCCTAGCGGGGTAACCGGGGAGCTGTTTTTT CAWNPSGVTGELFF
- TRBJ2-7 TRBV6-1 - TGTGCCAGCAGCGGAGCTCAGCATGGCTACGAGCAGTACTTC CASSGAQHGYEQYF
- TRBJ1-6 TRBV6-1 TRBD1 TGTGCCAGCAGGAGAACAGGGGATAATTCACCCCTCCACTTT CASRRTGDNSPLHF
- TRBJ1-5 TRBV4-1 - TGCGCCAGCAGCCAAGGACCAGGAGGTAATCAGCCCCAGCATTTT CASSQGPGGNQPQHF
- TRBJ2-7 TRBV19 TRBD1 TGTGCCAGTAGTAGGCATTCCGGGACAGCCTCCTACGAGCAGTACTTC CASSRHSGTASYEQYF
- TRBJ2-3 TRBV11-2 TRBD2 TGTGCCAGCAGCCCGACTAGCGGGAGACGTACGCAGTATTTT CASSPTSGRRTQYF
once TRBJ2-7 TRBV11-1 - TGTGCCAGCAGCCCCCAGGACCCGGGATACGAGCAGTACTTC CASSPQDPGYEQYF
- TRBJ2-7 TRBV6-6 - TGTGCCAGCAGATCCACACAGGGAAGCGAGCAGTACTTC CASRSTQGSEQYF
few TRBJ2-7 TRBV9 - TGTGCCAGCAGCCCGGAGGGATTCCAGGGGGCCTACGAGCAGTACTTC CASSPEGFQGAYEQYF
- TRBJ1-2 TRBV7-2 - TGTGCCAGCAGCTTAGTGGGGGGAGGGGGCTACACCTTC CASSLVGGGGYTF
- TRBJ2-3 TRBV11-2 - TGTGCCAGCAGCTTAGAGGCGGGCACAGATACGCAGTATTTT CASSLEAGTDTQYF
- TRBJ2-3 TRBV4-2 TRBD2 TGTGCCAGCAGCCAAGTTGTGGGCGGGCAGGGAGGGGATACGCAGTATTTT CASSQVVGGQGGDTQYF
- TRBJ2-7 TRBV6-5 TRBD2 TGTGCCAGCAGCTACGGGACTAGTCGGGCCGAGCAGTACTTC CASSYGTSRAEQYF
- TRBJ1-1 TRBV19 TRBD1 TGTGCCAGTACCCAAAGGGACAGGGGGCATACTGAAGCTTTCTTT CASTQRDRGHTEAFF
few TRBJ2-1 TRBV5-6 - TGTGCCAGCAGCGCGGGACCCCTGGATTTCGGAGAGCAGTTCTTC CASSAGPLDFGEQFF
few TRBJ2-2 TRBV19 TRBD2 TGTGCCAGTAGGAGAAGCGGGAGAGCCGGGGAGCTGTTTTTT CASRRSGRAGELFF
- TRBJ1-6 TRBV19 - TGTGCCAGTAGTATAGCGGCCAGGGGCTCAACATCTTCACCCCTCCACTTT CASSIAARGSTSSPLHF
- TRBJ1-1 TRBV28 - TGTGCCAGCAGTGCTCTATTTCAGGATATGAACACTGAAGCTTTCTTT CASSALFQDMNTEAFF
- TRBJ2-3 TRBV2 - TGTGCCAGCAGTGACCCCTTCACAGATACGCAGTATTTT CASSDPFTDTQYF
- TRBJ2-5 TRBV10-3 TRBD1 TGTGCCATCAGTGAGGGACAGGGGGAAGAGACCCAGTACTTC CAISEGQGEETQYF
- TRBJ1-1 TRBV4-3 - TGCGCCAGCAGCCCTCACACGGACTCGAGGGCTTTCTTT CASSPHTDSRAFF
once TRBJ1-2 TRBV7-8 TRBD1 TGTGCCAGCAGCTTAGGTACCGGACAGGGGGCGAATCTCTATGGCTACACCTTC CASSLGTGQGANLYGYTF
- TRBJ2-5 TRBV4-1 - TGCGCCAGCAGCCAAGATGGTAGTTACCAAGAGACCCAGTACTTC CASSQDGSYQETQYF
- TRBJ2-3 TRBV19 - TGTGCCAGTGGCGGGGCGAGAGGAGATACGCAGTATTTT CASGGARGDTQYF
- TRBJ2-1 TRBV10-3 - TGTGCCACCAGTGAGGAGGGATCGGTTGAGCAGTTCTTC CATSEEGSVEQFF
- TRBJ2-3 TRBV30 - TGTGCCTGGAATGCGAGGGGGGGGACAGATACGCAGTATTTT CAWNARGGTDTQYF
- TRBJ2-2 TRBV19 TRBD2 TGTGCCAGTAGTCTCTCCCCTAGCGGCCAAGGGACCGGGGAGCTGTTTTTT CASSLSPSGQGTGELFF
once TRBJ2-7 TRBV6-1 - TGTGCCAGCAGTGAATCCTCTCCCGGGACAACCTACGAGCAGTACTTC CASSESSPGTTYEQYF
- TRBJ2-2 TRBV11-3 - TGTGCCAGCAGCTTAGGAAGGAGTACCGGGGAGCTGTTTTTT CASSLGRSTGELFF
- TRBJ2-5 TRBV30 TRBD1 TGTGCCTGGAGCGTCGGGACAGGGGGTTTGGAGACCCAGTACTTC CAWSVGTGGLETQYF
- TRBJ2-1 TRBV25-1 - TGTGCCAGCAGTGAATTTGGCAGCAATGAGCAGTTCTTC CASSEFGSNEQFF
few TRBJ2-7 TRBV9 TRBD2 TGTGCCAGCAGTGCTGTAGCGGGGGCACTCTACGAGCAGTACTTC CASSAVAGALYEQYF
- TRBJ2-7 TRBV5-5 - TGTGCCAGCAGCTTTCAATACGAGCAGTACTTC CASSFQYEQYF
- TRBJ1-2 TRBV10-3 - TGTGCCATCAGTAAGGGGGAGATCTATGGCTACACCTTC CAISKGEIYGYTF
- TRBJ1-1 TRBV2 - TGTGCCAGCAGGGACGGGGGATTGAACACTGAAGCTTTCTTT CASRDGGLNTEAFF
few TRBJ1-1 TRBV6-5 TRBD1 TGTGCCAGCAGTTACGGGGACAGGGGTGGTACTGAAGCTTTCTTT CASSYGDRGGTEAFF
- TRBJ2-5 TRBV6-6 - TGTGCCAGCAGCTACTCGGGAGCTTCGGAGACCCAGTACTTC CASSYSGASETQYF
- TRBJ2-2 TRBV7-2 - TGTGCCAGCAGACGTCAGGGGAACACCGGGGAGCTGTTTTTT CASRRQGNTGELFF
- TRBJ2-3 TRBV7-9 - TGTTCCAGCAGCTTAGTCCTAGCTAGCACAGATACGCAGTATTTT CSSSLVLASTDTQYF
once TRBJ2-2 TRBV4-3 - TGCGCCAGCAGCCAAGGTTCAGGGATCGTGGGGGAGCTGTTTTTT CASSQGSGIVGELFF
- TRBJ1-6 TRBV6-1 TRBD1 TGTGCCAGCAGTGATTCCGGGACAGGGGGGAGGGCACCCCTCCACTTT CASSDSGTGGRAPLHF
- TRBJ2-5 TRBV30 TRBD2 TGTGCCTGGGACGGACTAGCGGGGAGGGGAGTACAAGAGACCCAGTACTTC CAWDGLAGRGVQETQYF
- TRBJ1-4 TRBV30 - TGTGCCTGGAACAGCCGGAATGAAAAACTGTTTTTT CAWNSRNEKLFF
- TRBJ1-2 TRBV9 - TGTGCCAGCAGCGGAGTGGGTAGGGGCTATGCCTATGGCTACACCTTC CASSGVGRGYAYGYTF
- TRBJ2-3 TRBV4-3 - TGCGCCAGCAGCCAGCTGGGGGCGGTCACAGATACGCAGTATTTT CASSQLGAVTDTQYF
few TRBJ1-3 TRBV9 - TGTGCCAGCAGCGGTAATGGAAACACCATATATTTT CASSGNGNTIYF
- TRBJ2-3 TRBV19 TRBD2 TGTGCCAGTAGTATACCTAGCGGGAGTGCAAGGGATACGCAGTATTTT CASSIPSGSARDTQYF
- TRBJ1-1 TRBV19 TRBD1 TGTGCCAGTTCAGACAGGGAGGAAGCTTTCTTT CASSDREEAFF
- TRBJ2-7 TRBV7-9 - TGTTCCAGCAGCTTCGGACAGATCTACGAGCAGTACTTC CSSSFGQIYEQYF
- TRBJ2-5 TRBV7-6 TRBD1 TGTGCCAGCAACAGGGGACAGGGCCAAGAGACCCAGTACTTC CASNRGQGQETQYF
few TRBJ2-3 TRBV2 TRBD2 TGTGCCACGCGGGGGAGAGGGAGCACAGATACGCAGTATTTT CATRGRGSTDTQYF